The present T cell receptor beta chain was sequenced within a study of blood T cell repertoires in COVID-19. In the study overall: Samples representing acute and convalescent COVID-19 were sourced from the United States, Italy and Spain. Sources were T cells, B-cell-depleted T cells, or PBMCs; the material itself was cDNA or gDNA.

The Seattle patients joined while their infection was active and were tracked longitudinally afterward. In the authors' methods: It was from reference gene primer amplification that nucleated cell counts were estimated. Clones were sequenced by immunoSEQ multiplex PCR, and TCRdb holds only the in-frame ones, with some missing. The V and J calls and clone size are taken from that table; D and trimming were inferred from the DNA. The sample contains fewer than 300,000 clones, about 80% of which appear only once. This CDR3 has 16 amino acids. Germline CDR1 and CDR2: SGHNT and YYREEE (reference sequence). With 2 bases removed from V and 4 bases from J, the gap between germline ends came to 17 bases.

Specimen: peripheral blood. This sequence originates from a person aged 65-85 years with COVID-19, enrolled during active disease. This rearrangement joins TRBV5-4 to TRBJ2-3, with D perhaps TRBD1 (5 bases). CDR3 nucleotide sequence: TGTGCCAGCAGCTTCGAGGCAGGGATCCGGCCAGATACGCAGTATTTT. It is translated as CASSFEAGIRPDTQYF.